This TCR beta chain was recovered during a study of T-cell memory formation after mild COVID-19. TCRdb itself ran the 5' RACE reads through MiXCR, one entry per CDR3 protein. The data hold roughly 550,000 distinct CDR3 sequences, with around 20% observed a single time. Sequencing was done on a sample of PBMCs or a T cell subset sorted from them (not recorded which). The TCR originated in an adult woman who had mild COVID-19 (a few samples of this study predate the infection). Cell type and time point are not known.

CDR3 amino acids: CASSLPRQGVIEAFF. CDR3 DNA sequence: TGTGCCAGCAGCTTGCCGCGACAGGGGGTGATTGAAGCTTTCTTT. The chain uses TRBV5-6 and TRBJ1-1; 9 nucleotides align to TRBD1. With V trimmed by 1 base and J by 7 bases, 8 bases remained unmatched. CDR3 length: 15 residues. Germline V CDR1 and CDR2: SGHDT, YYEEEE.